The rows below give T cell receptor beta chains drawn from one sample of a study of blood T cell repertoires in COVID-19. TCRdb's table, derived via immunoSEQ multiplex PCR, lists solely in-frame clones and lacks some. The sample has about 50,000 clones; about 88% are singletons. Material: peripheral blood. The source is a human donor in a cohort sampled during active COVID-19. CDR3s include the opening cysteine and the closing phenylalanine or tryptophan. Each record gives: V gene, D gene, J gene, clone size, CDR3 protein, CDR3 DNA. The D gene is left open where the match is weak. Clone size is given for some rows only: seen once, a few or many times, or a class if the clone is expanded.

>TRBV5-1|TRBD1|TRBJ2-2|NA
CASSSGGRRPGELFF
TGCGCCAGCAGCTCAGGGGGCCGTAGACCCGGGGAGCTGTTTTTT
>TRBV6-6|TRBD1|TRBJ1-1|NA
CASTETGGAFF
TGTGCCAGCACCGAGACAGGGGGAGCTTTCTTT
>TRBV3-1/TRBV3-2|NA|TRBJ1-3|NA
CASSPGQRNTIYF
TGTGCCAGCAGTCCTGGGCAAAGAAACACCATATATTTT
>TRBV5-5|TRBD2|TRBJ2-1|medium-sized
CASTTTPGLVQFF
TGTGCCAGCACCACAACCCCGGGACTAGTGCAGTTCTTC
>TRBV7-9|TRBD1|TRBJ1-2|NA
CASSFGQGADGYTF
TGTGCCAGCAGTTTTGGACAGGGGGCTGATGGCTACACCTTC
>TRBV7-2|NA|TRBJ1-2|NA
CASSSPDRVNYGYTF
TGTGCCAGCAGCTCCCCGGACAGAGTGAACTATGGCTACACCTTC
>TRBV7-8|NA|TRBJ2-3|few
CASSPGGGGQYF
TGTGCCAGCAGCCCGGGGGGAGGGGGGCAGTATTTT
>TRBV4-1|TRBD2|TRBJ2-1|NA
CASSQGGPSGYAYNEQFF
TGCGCCAGCAGCCAAGGAGGTCCTAGCGGGTATGCCTACAATGAGCAGTTCTTC
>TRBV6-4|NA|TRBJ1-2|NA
CASSDSGALTF
TGTGCCAGCAGTGACTCTGGGGCTCTCACCTTC
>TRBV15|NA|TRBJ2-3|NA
CASSPLSRNTDTQYF
TGTGCCTCCAGCCCCCTGTCGCGGAACACAGATACGCAGTATTTT
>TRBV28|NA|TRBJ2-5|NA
CASSPYMGEETQYF
TGTGCCAGCAGTCCGTACATGGGCGAAGAGACCCAGTACTTC
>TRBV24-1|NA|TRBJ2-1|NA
CATSDWAVNEQFF
TGTGCCACCAGTGATTGGGCCGTCAATGAGCAGTTCTTC
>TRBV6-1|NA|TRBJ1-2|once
CASSEIQETHGGYTF
TGTGCCAGCAGTGAAATTCAGGAAACTCATGGGGGCTACACCTTC
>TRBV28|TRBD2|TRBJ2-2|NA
CASSQAGGPDTGELFF
TGTGCCAGCAGCCAAGCGGGGGGGCCGGACACCGGGGAGCTGTTTTTT
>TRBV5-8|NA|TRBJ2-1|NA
CASRLHGGMSNEQFF
TGTGCCAGCAGGTTGCACGGCGGGATGAGCAATGAGCAGTTCTTC
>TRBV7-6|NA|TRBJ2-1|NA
CASSPLDRGEQFF
TGTGCCAGCAGCCCCCTGGACAGAGGGGAGCAGTTCTTC
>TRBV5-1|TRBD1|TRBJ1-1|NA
CASSSGQGVRNTEAFF
TGCGCCAGCAGCTCGGGACAGGGGGTGAGGAACACTGAAGCTTTCTTT
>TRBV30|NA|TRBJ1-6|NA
CAWKTRDNSPLHF
TGTGCCTGGAAGACCAGGGATAATTCACCCCTCCACTTT
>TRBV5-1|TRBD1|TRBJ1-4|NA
CASSLGGGEEKLFF
TGCGCCAGCAGCTTGGGAGGGGGCGAGGAAAAACTGTTTTTT
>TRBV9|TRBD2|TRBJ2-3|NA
CASSPGLAGGYTDTQYF
TGTGCCAGCAGCCCTGGCCTAGCGGGGGGTTACACAGATACGCAGTATTTT
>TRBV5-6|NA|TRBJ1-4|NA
CASSLLNEKLFF
TGTGCCAGCAGCCTCCTTAATGAAAAACTGTTTTTT
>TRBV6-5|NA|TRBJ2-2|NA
CASRRAETGELFF
TGTGCCAGCAGGAGGGCGGAAACCGGGGAGCTGTTTTTT